The T cell receptor (beta chain) under discussion was sequenced for a study of Graves' ophthalmopathy and Graves' hyperthyroidism. CDR3 regions of TCR beta were amplified from RNA transcripts. Second-round multiplex PCR came after a first-round RT-PCR that employed HTBI primers. TCRdb itself ran the multiplex PCR reads through MiXCR, one entry per CDR3 protein. The table has hundreds of thousands of distinct CDR3 sequences, about a fifth seen once; the top ten hold approximately 6.9%. Study findings and constraints: Among thyroid clonotypes expanded above 0.001 frequency, most also appeared in blood.

Patients in the hyperthyroidism group, adults aged 18 to 65, were newly diagnosed, under 2 months' duration. Concerning this clonotype itself: Its specificity is unknown.

This clonotype was obtained from a woman aged 18-29 years with stable Graves' hyperthyroidism. Some clones in this sample may be carry-over from other donors' samples. Material for sequencing was peripheral blood.

DNA for the CDR3: TGTGCCAGCAGCTTAAGCCAGAGTTCAATCACCGGGGAGCTGTTTTTT. It specifies CASSLSQSSITGELFF. The J gene is TRBJ2-2, the V gene TRBV7-6; the D is unclear. Germline loops: CDR1 SGHVS, CDR2 FNYEAQ. The CDR3 is 16 amino acids. Between the trimmed V and J ends, which lost 2 bases and 4 bases, there was a span of 14 bases.